The 20 T cell receptor beta chains given below trace back to one sample, sequenced in a study of T cells in Graves' hyperthyroidism and ophthalmopathy. Amplified TCR beta CDR3 regions came from RNA transcripts. HTBI primers were used for first-round RT-PCR of the TCR CDR3. TCRdb fed the multiplex PCR reads into MiXCR, producing one record per CDR3 protein. This table holds about 420,000 distinct CDR3 sequences, 12% to 15% found once. The sequenced material came from blood. The receptors here all came from a woman aged 18-29 years with Graves' hyperthyroidism.

Many counts were recorded for this clonotype. The rearrangement links TRBV12-3 or TRBV12-4 to TRBJ1-1; 9 bases are a match to TRBD1. The CDR3 length is 15 residues. J lost 5 bases, V lost 5 bases, and 9 bases had no gene match. CDR3 amino acids: CASSLGQGKDTEAFF. CDR3 in DNA: TGTGCCAGCAGTCTAGGACAGGGGAAGGATACTGAAGCTTTCTTT.

This clonotype was detected a few times. Sequence at one end of the junction differs from germline and may be a read error. J is TRBJ2-1 and V is TRBV10-3, with D perhaps matching TRBD1 or TRBD2 (7 bases each). The CDR3 is 15 amino acids. CDR1 and CDR2 (germline): ENHRY, SYGVKD. CDR3 sequence: CAIRGPGGGHNEQLF. CDR3 DNA sequence: TGTGCCATCAGGGGACCAGGGGGGGGACACAATGAGCAGCTCTTC.

J is TRBJ2-7 and V is TRBV12-3 or TRBV12-4; 14 bases align to TRBD2. V shed 6 bases and J 5 bases; nucleotides not matched to a gene: 9. The CDR3 loop spans 16 amino acids. CDR3 bases: TGTGCCAGCAGGTCCGGGACTAGCGGGAGAGGCAACGAGCAGTACTTC. Translated: CASRSGTSGRGNEQYF.

As to this clonotype: A much larger clone differs from this one at a single base, so this may be a read error. The V gene is TRBV28, the J gene TRBJ2-2, with D perhaps TRBD1 (6 bases). This CDR3 contains 15 residues. V dropped 7 bases and J dropped 3 bases, with 15 bases sitting between them. Germline CDR1 and CDR2: MDHEN and SYDVKM. The chain's CDR3 is CASNRQDIYTGELFF. CDR3 coding DNA: TGTGCCAGCAACAGACAGGATATTTACACCGGGGAGCTGTTTTTT.

This clonotype occurred many times. The CDR3 region has the DNA TGTGCCAGCAGTCAACAGGGAAGAACTGAAGCTTTCTTT. Translating gives CASSQQGRTEAFF. The rearrangement links TRBV27 to TRBJ1-1, with D tentatively TRBD1 (6 bases). Germline V gene data show CDR1 as MNHEY and CDR2 as SMNVEV (reference sequence). This CDR3 is 13 amino acids long. V shed 5 bases and J shed 5 bases, with 12 bases lying between them.

As concerns this clonotype: A much more abundant neighbour one base away suggests this may be a read error. The V and J genes are TRBV9 and TRBJ2-1; D gene uncertain. Germline V gives CDR1 SGDLS, CDR2 YYNGEE. CDR3 length equals 15 residues. The CDR3 DNA is TGTGCCAGCAGCGTTGTCTACGAAAGCAACAAAGAGCAGTTCTTC. Translation gives CASSVVYESNKEQFF.

This clonotype occurred a few times. The rearrangement joins TRBV13 to TRBJ1-1; D gene ambiguous. Trimming removed 7 bases at V and 1 base at J, with 13 bases between. Germline-derived CDR1 and CDR2 are PRHDT and FYEKMQ (reference sequence). This CDR3 spans 14 amino acids. The CDR3 sequence is CASTGREKNTEAFF. The CDR3 DNA follows: TGTGCCAGCACTGGGCGAGAAAAGAACACTGAAGCTTTCTTT.

This clonotype showed up many times. The chain has TRBV5-1 and TRBJ1-1, with a possible D match to TRBD1 (5 bases). V was pared by 0 bases and J by 1 base, with 10 bases between. This CDR3 region has 15 residues. The germline CDR1 and CDR2 sequences are SGHRS and YFSETQ. The CDR3 loop is CASSLAAGQNTEAFF. CDR3 coding DNA: TGCGCCAGCAGCTTGGCCGCGGGGCAGAACACTGAAGCTTTCTTT. The complete variable domain, with remaining parts taken from reference TRBV5-1 and TRBJ1-1, reads KAGVTQTPRYLIKTRGQQVTLSCSPISGHRSVSWYQQTPGQGLQFLFEYFSETQRNKGNFPGRFSGRQFSNSRSEMNVSTLELGDSALYLCASSLAAGQNTEAFFGQGTRLTVV.

This clonotype was counted ten times or more. This rearrangement joins TRBV5-1 to TRBJ2-3, with D unclear. Germline lookup yields CDR1 SGHRS and CDR2 YFSETQ. CDR3 length: 15 residues. V dropped 1 base and J dropped 6 bases, with 15 bases sitting between them. The CDR3 here is CASSLKIGEFDTQYF. CDR3 nucleotides: TGCGCCAGCAGCTTGAAAATCGGAGAGTTTGATACGCAGTATTTT.

This clonotype showed up just a few times. This sequence joins TRBV9 and TRBJ1-6; D ambiguous. Deletions cut 2 bases from V and 5 bases from J, with 11 bases between. This CDR3 is 15 amino acids long. Germline CDR1 reads SGDLS; CDR2 reads YYNGEE. The CDR3 sequence is CASSVSPGNNSPLHF. The CDR3 DNA reads TGTGCCAGCAGCGTCTCACCGGGGAATAATTCACCCCTCCACTTT.

This clonotype was seen more than once but under ten times. The chain carries TRBV7-9 and TRBJ1-2; D gene unclear. The CDR3 contains 16 residues. Germline assignment: CDR1 SEHNR and CDR2 FQNEAQ (reference sequence). Between the trimmed V and J ends, which lost 5 bases and 6 bases, there was a span of 22 bases. CDR3 loop: CASSLGIVLGIHGYTF. Here the CDR3 DNA reads TGTGCCAGCAGCCTCGGGATTGTTCTGGGCATCCATGGCTACACCTTC. Full variable domain (rest looked up from reference TRBV7-9 and TRBJ1-2): DTGVSQNPRHKITKRGQNVTFRCDPISEHNRLYWYRQTLGQGPEFLTYFQNEAQLEKSRLLSDRFSAERPKGSFSTLEIQRTEQGDSAMYLCASSLGIVLGIHGYTFGSGTRLTVV.

This clonotype was recorded a few times. The chain uses TRBV3-1 and TRBJ2-7; 8 bases align to TRBD2. V lost 4 bases to trimming and J lost 6 bases; unmatched junction nucleotides: 8. The CDR3 spans 14 residues. Germline-derived CDR1 and CDR2 are LGHDT and YNNKEL (reference sequence). This CDR3 reads CASSPREGLVEQYF. DNA of the CDR3: TGTGCCAGCAGCCCTCGGGAGGGCCTTGTCGAGCAGTACTTC.

This clonotype was seen repeatedly, ten times or more. The genes are TRBV20-1 and TRBJ2-1; TRBD2 aligns across 13 bases. Germline assignment: CDR1 DFQATT and CDR2 SNEGSKA (reference sequence). This CDR3 has 15 residues. Trimming removed 0 bases from V and 9 bases from J; junction bases left unmatched: 5. This CDR3 is CSARDRLAGGGEQFF. The CDR3 DNA sequence: TGCAGTGCTAGAGATCGACTAGCGGGGGGAGGTGAGCAGTTCTTC.

The sample holds a few counts of this clonotype. V is TRBV27 and J is TRBJ1-3; D uncertain. V lost 6 bases and J 5 bases, leaving 8 bases between the germline ends. CDR1 MNHEY and CDR2 SMNVEV come from the germline V gene (reference sequence). The CDR3 runs to 12 residues. In nucleotides, the CDR3 is TGTGCCAGCAGAGACTTTCGAAACACCATATATTTT. Translating gives CASRDFRNTIYF.

The CDR3 DNA follows: TGTGCCAGTAACCCGGGCAGGGCTAATGAAAAACTGTTTTTT. Translating gives CASNPGRANEKLFF. The J gene is TRBJ1-4, the V gene TRBV19; weak D call: TRBD1 (5 bases). CDR3 length equals 14 residues. V was cut by 7 bases and J by 3 bases, with 12 bases left in between. CDR1 and CDR2 (germline): LNHDA, SQIVND (reference sequence).

The table lists this clonotype with many counts. The CDR3 protein is CSARDQNGRDKYEQYF. CDR3 bases: TGCAGTGCTAGAGATCAAAACGGGAGAGATAAGTACGAGCAGTACTTC. V is TRBV20-1 and J is TRBJ2-7, with a weak D call TRBD2 (6 bases). Germline-derived CDR1 and CDR2 are DFQATT and SNEGSKA (reference sequence). The CDR3 contains 16 residues. V shed 0 bases and J shed 4 bases, with 19 bases lying between them.

The V gene is TRBV28, the J gene TRBJ1-4, with unresolved D. Germline V lookup: CDR1 MDHEN, CDR2 SYDVKM. V was cut by 11 bases and J by 10 bases, with 20 bases left in between. The CDR3 is made up of 13 amino acids. The CDR3 is CAVLRVLGGKLFF. CDR3 DNA: TGTGCCGTTCTTCGGGTGTTGGGTGGAAAACTGTTTTTT. The complete variable domain, with remaining parts taken from reference TRBV28 and TRBJ1-4, reads DVKVTQSSRYLVKRTGEKVFLECVQDMDHENMFWYRQDPGLGLRLIYFSYDVKMKEKGDIPEGYSVSREKKERFSLILESASTNQTSMYLCAVLRVLGGKLFFGSGTQLSVL.

The rearrangement joins TRBV30 to TRBJ1-1, with no clear D. Germline V gene sequence: CDR1 GTSNPN, CDR2 SVGIG (reference sequence). There are 13 residues in the CDR3. V was clipped by 4 bases and J by 0 bases, with 9 bases between them. The CDR3 coding sequence is TGTGCCTGGAAGGTCAGCATGAACACTGAAGCTTTCTTT. Residues: CAWKVSMNTEAFF.

This clonotype was observed many times. The V and J genes are TRBV29-1 and TRBJ1-1; D not certain. The V and J ends lost 6 bases and 6 bases respectively, with 11 bases between them. The CDR3 has 11 residues. Germline V lookup: CDR1 SQVTM, CDR2 ANQGSEA. The CDR3 spells CSVATGSEAFF. The CDR3 bases are TGCAGCGTCGCAACTGGATCTGAAGCTTTCTTT.

This clonotype was seen at least ten times. This chain joins TRBV6-2 or TRBV6-3 and TRBJ2-7, with 7 nucleotides matching TRBD1. This CDR3 is 13 amino acids long. V dropped 5 bases and J dropped 5; count of bases not matched to a gene: 6. Germline V gene data show CDR1 as MNHEY and CDR2 as SVGEGT. The CDR3 spells CASSGQETHEQYF. The CDR3 DNA follows: TGTGCCAGCAGTGGACAGGAAACCCACGAGCAGTACTTC.